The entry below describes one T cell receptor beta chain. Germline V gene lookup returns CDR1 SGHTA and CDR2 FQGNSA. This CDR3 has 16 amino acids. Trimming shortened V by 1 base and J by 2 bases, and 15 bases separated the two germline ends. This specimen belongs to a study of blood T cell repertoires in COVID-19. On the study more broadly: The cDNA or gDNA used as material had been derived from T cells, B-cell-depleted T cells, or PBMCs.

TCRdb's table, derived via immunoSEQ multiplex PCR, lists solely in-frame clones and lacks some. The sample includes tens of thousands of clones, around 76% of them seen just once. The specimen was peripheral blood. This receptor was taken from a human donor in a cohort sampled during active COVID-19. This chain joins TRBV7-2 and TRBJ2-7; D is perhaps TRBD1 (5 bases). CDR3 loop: CASSLGLVGLAYEQYF. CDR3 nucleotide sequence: TGTGCCAGCAGCTTAGGTCTCGTGGGGCTGGCCTACGAGCAGTACTTC.